This TCR beta chain was obtained from a study of control samples from healthy donors and cancer patients. TCRdb's copy holds only in-frame clones and misses some; the assay was immunoSEQ multiplex PCR. The sample lists about 180,000 clones, about 90% occurring once. The J segment lost 2 bases and the V segment lost 2 bases, leaving 10 bases of the junction unmatched. Germline CDR1 and CDR2: SGHVS and FQNEAQ. This CDR3 is 19 amino acids long. The chain recombines TRBV7-8 with TRBJ2-1; 12 nucleotides agree with TRBD2. The sequence came from a woman between 45 and 60 years old in good health. The sequenced sample was blood. CDR3 sequence: CASSLSAATSGRPYNEQFF. Written as DNA, the CDR3 is TGTGCCAGCAGCTTAAGTGCCGCGACTAGCGGGAGACCCTACAATGAGCAGTTCTTC.